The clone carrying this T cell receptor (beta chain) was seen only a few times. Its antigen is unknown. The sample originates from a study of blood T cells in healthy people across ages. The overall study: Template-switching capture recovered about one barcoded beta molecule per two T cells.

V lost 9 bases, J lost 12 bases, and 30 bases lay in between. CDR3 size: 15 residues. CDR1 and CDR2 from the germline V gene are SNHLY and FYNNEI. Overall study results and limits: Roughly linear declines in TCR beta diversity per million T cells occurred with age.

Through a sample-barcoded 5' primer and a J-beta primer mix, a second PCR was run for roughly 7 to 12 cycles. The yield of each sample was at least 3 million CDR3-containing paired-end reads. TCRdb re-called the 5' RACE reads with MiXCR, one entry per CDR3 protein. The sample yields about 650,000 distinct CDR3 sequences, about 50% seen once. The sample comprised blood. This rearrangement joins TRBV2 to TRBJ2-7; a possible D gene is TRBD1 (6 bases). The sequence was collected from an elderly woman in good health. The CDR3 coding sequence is TGTGCCAGGAAGTCAAACAGGGATGCCAAAAACATTCGGTACTTC. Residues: CARKSNRDAKNIRYF.